The 12 T cell receptor beta chains below come from one sample, sequenced in a study of monozygotic twins with inflammatory bowel disease. From the 5' RACE reads, TCRdb lists one entry per CDR3 protein and no DNA. The sample totals roughly 320,000 distinct CDR3 sequences; its top ten clones hold 5.6%. The sequenced sample consisted of blood. The source of these receptors is a human donor with ulcerative colitis or Crohn's disease, or a healthy co-twin of an affected twin (not recorded which).

The chain joins TRBV12-3 or TRBV12-4 to TRBJ2-3. There are 14 residues in the CDR3. This CDR3 reads CASSRVRRLDTQYF.

The chain uses TRBV30 and TRBJ1-3. The CDR3 contains 13 residues. Germline assignment: CDR1 GTSNPN and CDR2 SVGIG (reference sequence). The CDR3 protein is CAWTSPPGNTIYF.

V usage is TRBV7-6 and J usage is TRBJ2-2; TCRdb proposes TRBD2, but this gene call is untestable without DNA. The CDR3 has 19 amino acids. The germline CDR1 and CDR2 sequences are SGHVS and FNYEAQ. The CDR3 is CASSLPALEREQNTGELFF.

This chain connects TRBV7-6 to TRBJ1-1; TCRdb's D call of TRBD1 is untestable without DNA. Germline CDR1 reads SGHVS; CDR2 reads FNYEAQ. The length of the CDR3 is 15 residues. The CDR3 is CASSTRTGVATEAFF.

The chain links TRBV6-5 to TRBJ2-3; with no DNA, the TCRdb D assignment of TRBD1 cannot be verified. The germline CDR1 and CDR2 sequences are MNHEY and SVGAGI. The CDR3 extends over 13 amino acids. The CDR3 is CASTARWADTQYF.

The gene calls are TRBV2 and TRBJ2-2; as DNA is missing, the TRBD2 call by TCRdb cannot be tested. CDR3 size: 14 residues. Germline assignment: CDR1 SNHLY and CDR2 FYNNEI. The CDR3 sequence is CASSPAVNTGELFF.

Here the CDR3 reads CASSSVGREGRNEQFF. This chain connects TRBV5-1 to TRBJ2-1; the TCRdb call, TRBD2, lacks DNA for checking. The CDR3 loop spans 16 amino acids. Germline-derived CDR1 and CDR2 are SGHRS and YFSETQ.

The rearrangement joins TRBV6-5 to TRBJ2-7; TCRdb names TRBD2, which stays unverified in the absence of DNA. The CDR3 runs 18 residues. Germline lookup yields CDR1 MNHEY and CDR2 SVGAGI. The CDR3 here is CASSYSIAGASGTYEQYF.

The V and J genes are TRBV20-1 and TRBJ2-5; TCRdb gives TRBD2 as the D gene, but with no DNA this cannot be confirmed. The germline V gene has CDR1 DFQATT and CDR2 SNEGSKA (reference sequence). The CDR3 consists of 14 residues. This CDR3 reads CSAHTLAPPETQYF.

This chain links TRBV12-3 or TRBV12-4 with TRBJ2-5; without DNA, the TCRdb call of TRBD1 cannot be checked. This CDR3 contains 13 residues. CDR3 residues: CASSFKGQETQYF.

The chain carries TRBV28 and TRBJ2-7; TCRdb lists TRBD1, though no DNA is available to test this call. The CDR3 spans 14 residues. CDR1 MDHEN and CDR2 SYDVKM come from the germline V gene. CDR3: CASRGQPSAYEQYF.

This chain uses TRBV20-1 with TRBJ2-7; the TRBD2 assignment by TCRdb is unverifiable without DNA. CDR3 size: 15 residues. Germline CDR1 is DFQATT and CDR2 is SNEGSKA (reference sequence). The CDR3 reads CSADRPEGVVYEQYF.